These T cell receptor beta chains were read from a single sample in a study of OX40 agonist ivuxolimab in advanced cancers. TCRdb keeps only in-frame clones here, not all; method: immunoSEQ multiplex PCR. In the table there are roughly 60,000 clones, roughly 86% of which are singletons. Material: CD4+ or CD8+ T cells sorted from blood, obtained in a trial of the OX40 agonist ivuxolimab. Receptor source: an adult with an advanced solid tumor such as melanoma, head and neck, liver or kidney cancer. Each CDR3 is given without its conserved first and last residue. The order of the fields is J gene, V gene, CDR3 length, clone size, CDR3 protein. Only some rows state a clone size, as once, few, many or a class for expanded clones.

j_gene: TRBJ2-4
v_gene: TRBV27
len: 13
abundance: -
CDR3aa: ASSLGLGGKNIQY

j_gene: TRBJ1-5
v_gene: TRBV30
len: 12
abundance: -
CDR3aa: AWSGAVSNQPQH

j_gene: TRBJ1-5
v_gene: TRBV5-4
len: 13
abundance: -
CDR3aa: ASSLDGRPDQPQH

j_gene: TRBJ2-5
v_gene: TRBV23-1
len: 10
abundance: -
CDR3aa: ASGTGLETQY

j_gene: TRBJ2-5
v_gene: TRBV7-7
len: 13
abundance: -
CDR3aa: ASSLRYRAEETQY

j_gene: TRBJ2-1
v_gene: TRBV7-2
len: 14
abundance: -
CDR3aa: ASSLITGLAGGPGF

j_gene: TRBJ1-4
v_gene: TRBV9
len: 16
abundance: -
CDR3aa: ASSVARDRGVTNEKLF

j_gene: TRBJ2-7
v_gene: TRBV27
len: 14
abundance: -
CDR3aa: ASSGWGAGARREQY

j_gene: TRBJ2-3
v_gene: TRBV5-1
len: 14
abundance: -
CDR3aa: ASSLEVLANTDTQY

j_gene: TRBJ1-1
v_gene: TRBV7-3
len: 15
abundance: -
CDR3aa: ASSRMGMDRRNTEAF

j_gene: TRBJ2-5
v_gene: TRBV6-5
len: 14
abundance: -
CDR3aa: ASSYSYTSRRETQY

j_gene: TRBJ2-7
v_gene: TRBV7-9
len: 12
abundance: -
CDR3aa: ASSLYAHPYEQY

j_gene: TRBJ1-1
v_gene: TRBV18
len: 13
abundance: -
CDR3aa: ASSPPGAGYTEAF

j_gene: TRBJ2-3
v_gene: TRBV21-1
len: 15
abundance: -
CDR3aa: ASSPPGSGTSTDTQY

j_gene: -
v_gene: TRBV4-1
len: 14
abundance: -
CDR3aa: ASSQEPGQGIYEQY

j_gene: TRBJ1-2
v_gene: TRBV20-1
len: 9
abundance: -
CDR3aa: SAPGAGGYT

j_gene: TRBJ2-2
v_gene: TRBV28
len: 12
abundance: -
CDR3aa: ASGIAQGFGELF

j_gene: TRBJ1-3
v_gene: TRBV5-6
len: 9
abundance: few
CDR3aa: ASSQRNTIY

j_gene: TRBJ2-2
v_gene: TRBV7-7
len: 12
abundance: once
CDR3aa: ASSLRQGTGELF

j_gene: TRBJ2-5
v_gene: TRBV6-5
len: 14
abundance: -
CDR3aa: ASSSHVGGGRKTQY

j_gene: TRBJ1-5
v_gene: TRBV6-5
len: 13
abundance: -
CDR3aa: ASSYSGASNQPQH

j_gene: TRBJ2-3
v_gene: TRBV28
len: 12
abundance: -
CDR3aa: ASSLPRSTDTQY

j_gene: TRBJ1-1
v_gene: TRBV30
len: 11
abundance: few
CDR3aa: AWRRGPDTEAF

j_gene: TRBJ1-5
v_gene: TRBV6-6
len: 12
abundance: -
CDR3aa: ASSYTEGSQPQH

j_gene: TRBJ2-3
v_gene: TRBV9
len: 13
abundance: -
CDR3aa: ASSVGLSDTDTQY

j_gene: TRBJ1-1
v_gene: TRBV5-4
len: 14
abundance: -
CDR3aa: ASSMWTGAPNTEAF

j_gene: TRBJ1-1
v_gene: TRBV28
len: 12
abundance: -
CDR3aa: ASSPGTLNTEAF

j_gene: TRBJ2-7
v_gene: TRBV7-2
len: 11
abundance: -
CDR3aa: ASSFRGVDEQY

j_gene: TRBJ2-3
v_gene: TRBV11-3
len: 14
abundance: -
CDR3aa: ASSRGTGWRTDTQY

j_gene: TRBJ1-1
v_gene: TRBV7-9
len: 12
abundance: few
CDR3aa: ASSPDSWHTEAF

j_gene: TRBJ2-1
v_gene: TRBV6-5
len: 13
abundance: -
CDR3aa: ASRRGLAGGFEQF

j_gene: TRBJ2-3
v_gene: TRBV5-1
len: 12
abundance: -
CDR3aa: ASSLEGGSDTQY

j_gene: TRBJ2-5
v_gene: TRBV5-1
len: 13
abundance: -
CDR3aa: ASRPGGPSSETQY

j_gene: TRBJ2-7
v_gene: TRBV2
len: 10
abundance: few
CDR3aa: ASRDPGDEQY

j_gene: TRBJ2-7
v_gene: TRBV9
len: 13
abundance: -
CDR3aa: ASSVAPGATYEQY

j_gene: TRBJ1-2
v_gene: TRBV28
len: 11
abundance: -
CDR3aa: ATANPGVYGYT

j_gene: TRBJ2-5
v_gene: TRBV30
len: 11
abundance: -
CDR3aa: AWKQGFRETQY

j_gene: TRBJ2-7
v_gene: TRBV28
len: 12
abundance: -
CDR3aa: ASSLRSGFYEQY

j_gene: TRBJ2-5
v_gene: TRBV6-1
len: 11
abundance: -
CDR3aa: ASRQGGQETQY

j_gene: TRBJ1-4
v_gene: TRBV18
len: 13
abundance: -
CDR3aa: ASSRRTDPNEKLF

j_gene: TRBJ2-7
v_gene: TRBV7-3
len: 13
abundance: -
CDR3aa: ASSLGAENSYEQY

j_gene: TRBJ2-5
v_gene: TRBV28
len: 11
abundance: -
CDR3aa: ATWSSVEETQY

j_gene: TRBJ2-1
v_gene: TRBV7-2
len: 14
abundance: -
CDR3aa: ASSSTFSGGLYEQF

j_gene: TRBJ2-3
v_gene: TRBV7-8
len: 13
abundance: -
CDR3aa: ASSQGGVWADTQY

j_gene: TRBJ1-1
v_gene: TRBV7-9
len: 13
abundance: -
CDR3aa: ASTLLGTANTEAF

j_gene: TRBJ2-1
v_gene: TRBV7-8
len: 12
abundance: once
CDR3aa: ASSPLRFGSLPF

j_gene: TRBJ2-3
v_gene: TRBV9
len: 16
abundance: -
CDR3aa: ASSPGTSGGLSTDTQY

j_gene: TRBJ2-1
v_gene: TRBV29-1
len: 14
abundance: -
CDR3aa: SVEDRQGSIGNEQF

j_gene: TRBJ2-7
v_gene: TRBV2
len: 11
abundance: -
CDR3aa: ASGRGHEGEQY

j_gene: TRBJ2-2
v_gene: TRBV4-1
len: 13
abundance: few
CDR3aa: ASNPSGQGPGELF

j_gene: TRBJ2-5
v_gene: TRBV28
len: 14
abundance: few
CDR3aa: ASSLGTGTVGETQY

j_gene: TRBJ2-1
v_gene: TRBV5-4
len: 11
abundance: once
CDR3aa: ASSFRPTGEQF

j_gene: TRBJ2-7
v_gene: TRBV10-3
len: 12
abundance: few
CDR3aa: AISTSKNSGEQY

j_gene: TRBJ2-3
v_gene: TRBV10-3
len: 13
abundance: -
CDR3aa: AISQGQGIADTQY